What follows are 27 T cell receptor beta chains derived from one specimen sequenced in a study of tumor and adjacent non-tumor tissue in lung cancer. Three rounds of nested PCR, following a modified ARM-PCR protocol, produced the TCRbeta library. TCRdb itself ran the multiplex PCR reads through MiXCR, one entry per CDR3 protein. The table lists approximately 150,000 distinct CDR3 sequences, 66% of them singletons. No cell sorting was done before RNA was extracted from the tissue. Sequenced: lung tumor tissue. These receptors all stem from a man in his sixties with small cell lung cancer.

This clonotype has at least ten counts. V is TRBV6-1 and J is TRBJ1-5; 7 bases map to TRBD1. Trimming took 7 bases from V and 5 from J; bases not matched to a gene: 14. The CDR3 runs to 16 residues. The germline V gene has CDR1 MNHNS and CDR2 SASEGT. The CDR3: CASKPGSGQRYQPQHF. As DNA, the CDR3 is TGTGCCAGCAAACCAGGATCGGGACAGAGATATCAGCCCCAGCATTTT.

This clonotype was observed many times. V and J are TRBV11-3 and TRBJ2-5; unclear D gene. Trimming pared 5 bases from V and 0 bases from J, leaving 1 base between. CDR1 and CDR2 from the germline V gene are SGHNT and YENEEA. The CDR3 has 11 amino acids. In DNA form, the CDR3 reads TGTGCCAGCAGCGACCAAGAGACCCAGTACTTC. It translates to CASSDQETQYF.

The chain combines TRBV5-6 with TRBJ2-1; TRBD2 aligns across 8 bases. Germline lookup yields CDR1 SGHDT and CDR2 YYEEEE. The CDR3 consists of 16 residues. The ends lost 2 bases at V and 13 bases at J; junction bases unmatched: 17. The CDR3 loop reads CASSFGTGGPYNGQFF. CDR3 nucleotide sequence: TGTGCCAGCAGCTTCGGGACGGGAGGGCCCTACAATGGACAGTTCTTC.

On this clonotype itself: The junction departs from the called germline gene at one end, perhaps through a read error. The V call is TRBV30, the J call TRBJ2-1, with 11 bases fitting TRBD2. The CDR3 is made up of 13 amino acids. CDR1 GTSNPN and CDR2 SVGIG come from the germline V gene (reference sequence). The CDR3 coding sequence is TGTGCATGGAGGCTAGCGGGAGGAAAAGAGCAGTTCTTC. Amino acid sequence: CAWRLAGGKEQFF.

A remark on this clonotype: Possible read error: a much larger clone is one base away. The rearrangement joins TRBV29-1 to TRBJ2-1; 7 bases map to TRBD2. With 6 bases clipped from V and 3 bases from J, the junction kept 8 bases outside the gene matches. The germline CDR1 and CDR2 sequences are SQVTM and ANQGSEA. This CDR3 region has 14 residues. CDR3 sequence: CSVDLTSSYNEQFF. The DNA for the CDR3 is TGCAGCGTCGACCTGACTAGCAGCTACAATGAGCAGTTCTTC.

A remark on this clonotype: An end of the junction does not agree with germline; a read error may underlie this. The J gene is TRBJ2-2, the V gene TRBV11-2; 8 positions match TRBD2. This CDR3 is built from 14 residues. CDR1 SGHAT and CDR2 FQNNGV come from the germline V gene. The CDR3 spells CASRPAGATGELFF. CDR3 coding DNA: TGTGCCAGTAGACCAGCGGGAGCCACCGGGGAGTTGTTTTTT. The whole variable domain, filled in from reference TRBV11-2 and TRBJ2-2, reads EAGVAQSPRYKIIEKRQSVAFWCNPISGHATLYWYQQILGQGPKLLIQFQNNGVVDDSQLPKDRFSAERLKGVDSTLKIQPAKLEDSAVYLCASRPAGATGELFFGEGSRLTVL.

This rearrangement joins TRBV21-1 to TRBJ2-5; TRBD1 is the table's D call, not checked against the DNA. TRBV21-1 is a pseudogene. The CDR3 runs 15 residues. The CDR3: CASSRAGTAQETQYF. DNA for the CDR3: TGTGCCAGCAGCAGAGCTGGGACCGCTCAAGAGACCCAGTACTTC.

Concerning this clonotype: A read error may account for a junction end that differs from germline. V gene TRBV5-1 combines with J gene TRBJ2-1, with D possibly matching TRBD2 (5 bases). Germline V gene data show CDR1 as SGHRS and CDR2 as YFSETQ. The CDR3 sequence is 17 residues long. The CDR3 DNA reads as TGCGCCAGCATTGGGAAAAGGGTTGGATCGGGGTACAATGAGCAGTTTTTC. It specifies CASIGKRVGSGYNEQFF.

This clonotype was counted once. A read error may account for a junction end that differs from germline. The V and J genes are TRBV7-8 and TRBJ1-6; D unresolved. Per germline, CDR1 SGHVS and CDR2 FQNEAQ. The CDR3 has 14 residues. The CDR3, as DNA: TGTGCCAGCAGTTTCGGGCAGTACAATTCACTCCTCCACTTC. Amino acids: CASSFGQYNSLLHF.

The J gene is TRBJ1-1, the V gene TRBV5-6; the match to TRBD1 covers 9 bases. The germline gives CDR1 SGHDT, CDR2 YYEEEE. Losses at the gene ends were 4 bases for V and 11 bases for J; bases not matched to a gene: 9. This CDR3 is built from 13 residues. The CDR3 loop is CASSGTGGSRAFF. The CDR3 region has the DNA TGTGCCAGCAGCGGAACAGGGGGCAGTCGGGCTTTCTTT.

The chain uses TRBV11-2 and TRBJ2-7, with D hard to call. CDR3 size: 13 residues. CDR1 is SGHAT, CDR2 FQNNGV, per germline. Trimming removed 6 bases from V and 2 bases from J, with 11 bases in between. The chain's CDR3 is CASRPESAYEQYF. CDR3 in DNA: TGTGCCAGCAGACCCGAGTCAGCCTACGAGCAGTACTTC.

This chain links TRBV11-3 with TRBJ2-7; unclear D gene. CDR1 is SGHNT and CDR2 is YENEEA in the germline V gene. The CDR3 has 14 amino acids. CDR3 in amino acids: CASSPNSDSYEQNV. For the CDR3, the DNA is TGTGCCAGCAGCCCCAACTCCGATTCCTACGAGCAGAACGTC.

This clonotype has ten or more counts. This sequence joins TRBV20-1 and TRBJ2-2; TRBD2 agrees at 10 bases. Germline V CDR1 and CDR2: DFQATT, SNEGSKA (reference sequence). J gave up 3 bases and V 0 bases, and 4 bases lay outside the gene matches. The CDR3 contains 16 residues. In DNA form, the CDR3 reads TGCAGTGCTAGAGATGGTAGCGGGAGGTACACCGGGGAGCTGTTTTTT. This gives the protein CSARDGSGRYTGELFF.

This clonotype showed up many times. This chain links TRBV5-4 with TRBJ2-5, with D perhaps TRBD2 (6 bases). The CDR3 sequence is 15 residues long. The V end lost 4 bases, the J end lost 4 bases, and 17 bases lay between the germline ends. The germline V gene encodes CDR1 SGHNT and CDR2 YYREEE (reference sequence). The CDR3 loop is CASSPGVSSGETQYF. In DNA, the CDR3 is TGTGCCAGCAGCCCGGGAGTATCGAGCGGAGAGACCCAGTACTTC.

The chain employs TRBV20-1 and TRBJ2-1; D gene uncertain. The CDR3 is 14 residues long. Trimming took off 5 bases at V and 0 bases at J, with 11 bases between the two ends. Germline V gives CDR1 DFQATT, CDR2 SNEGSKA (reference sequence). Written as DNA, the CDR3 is TGCAGTGCTGCGAGACGGACCTCCTACAATGAGCAGTTCTTC. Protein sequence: CSAARRTSYNEQFF.

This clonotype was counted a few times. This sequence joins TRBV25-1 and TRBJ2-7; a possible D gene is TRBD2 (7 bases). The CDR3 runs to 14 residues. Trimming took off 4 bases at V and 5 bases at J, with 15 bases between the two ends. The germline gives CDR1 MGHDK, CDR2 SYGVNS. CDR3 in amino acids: CASSVVGGPNEQYV. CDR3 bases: TGTGCCAGCAGTGTAGTGGGGGGGCCGAACGAGCAGTACGTC.

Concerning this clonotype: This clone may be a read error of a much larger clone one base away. CDR3 nucleotide sequence: TGTGCCAGCAGAACCTCCAGGGACCAGAAGTACTTC. Protein: CASRTSRDQKYF. The rearrangement joins TRBV6-1 to TRBJ2-7; D tentatively reads TRBD1 or TRBD2 (5 bases each). V was cut by 6 bases and J by 11 bases, with 17 bases left in between. The CDR3 is 12 residues long. Germline V gives CDR1 MNHNS, CDR2 SASEGT.

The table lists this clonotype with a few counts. The CDR3 spells CASSVTGAHTEAFF. CDR3 nucleotides: TGTGCCAGTAGTGTTACAGGGGCTCACACTGAAGCTTTCTTT. The chain joins TRBV19 to TRBJ1-1; TRBD1 agrees at 7 bases. CDR1 LNHDA and CDR2 SQIVND come from the germline V gene (reference sequence). The J segment lost 3 bases and the V segment lost 5 bases, leaving 6 bases of the junction unmatched. The CDR3 length is 14 residues.

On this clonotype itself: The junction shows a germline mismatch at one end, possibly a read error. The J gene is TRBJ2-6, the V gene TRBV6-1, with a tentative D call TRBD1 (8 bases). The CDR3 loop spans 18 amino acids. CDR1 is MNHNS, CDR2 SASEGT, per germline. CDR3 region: CASNFPGQALSGANFLTF. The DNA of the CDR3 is TGTGCCAGCAACTTTCCGGGACAGGCGCTGAGCGGGGCCAACTTCCTGACTTTC.

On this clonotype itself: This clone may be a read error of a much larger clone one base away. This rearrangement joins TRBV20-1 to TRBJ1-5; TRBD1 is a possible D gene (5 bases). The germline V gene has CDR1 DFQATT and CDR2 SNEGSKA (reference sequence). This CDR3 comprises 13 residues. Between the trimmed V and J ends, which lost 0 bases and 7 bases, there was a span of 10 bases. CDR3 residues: CSARDFQGQPQHF. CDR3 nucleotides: TGCAGTGCTAGAGATTTTCAGGGACAGCCCCAGCATTTT.

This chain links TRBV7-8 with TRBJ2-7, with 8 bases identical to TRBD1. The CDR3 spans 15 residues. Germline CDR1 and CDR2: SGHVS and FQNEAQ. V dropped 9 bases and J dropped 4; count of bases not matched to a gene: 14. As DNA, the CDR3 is TGTGCCAGGAGACACAGGACAGGGCTTTCGTACGAGCAGTACTTC. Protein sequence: CARRHRTGLSYEQYF. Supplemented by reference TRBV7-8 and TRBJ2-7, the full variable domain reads GAGVSQSPRYKVAKRGQDVALRCDPISGHVSLFWYQQALGQGPEFLTYFQNEAQLDKSGLPSDRFFAERPEGSVSTLKIQRTQQEDSAVYLCARRHRTGLSYEQYFGPGTRLTVT.

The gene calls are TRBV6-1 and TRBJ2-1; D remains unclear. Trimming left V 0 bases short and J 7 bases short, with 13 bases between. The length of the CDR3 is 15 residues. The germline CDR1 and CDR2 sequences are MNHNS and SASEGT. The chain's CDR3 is CASSEAHVRRNEQFF. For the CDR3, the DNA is TGTGCCAGCAGTGAAGCGCACGTAAGAAGAAATGAGCAGTTCTTC.

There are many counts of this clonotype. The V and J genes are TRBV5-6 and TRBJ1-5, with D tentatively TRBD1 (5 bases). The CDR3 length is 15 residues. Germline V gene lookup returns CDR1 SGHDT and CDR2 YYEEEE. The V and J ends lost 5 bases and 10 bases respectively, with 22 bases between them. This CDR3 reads CASSFTGHRYEPQHF. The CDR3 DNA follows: TGTGCCAGCAGTTTTACTGGACACCGCTATGAACCCCAGCATTTT.

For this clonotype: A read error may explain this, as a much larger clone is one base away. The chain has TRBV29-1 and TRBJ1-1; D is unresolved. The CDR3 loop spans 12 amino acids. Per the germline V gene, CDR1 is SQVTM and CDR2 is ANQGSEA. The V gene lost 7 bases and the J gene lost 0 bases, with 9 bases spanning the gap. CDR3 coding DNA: TGCAGCGGGCATGGGGTGAACACTGAAGCTTTCTTT. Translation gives CSGHGVNTEAFF.

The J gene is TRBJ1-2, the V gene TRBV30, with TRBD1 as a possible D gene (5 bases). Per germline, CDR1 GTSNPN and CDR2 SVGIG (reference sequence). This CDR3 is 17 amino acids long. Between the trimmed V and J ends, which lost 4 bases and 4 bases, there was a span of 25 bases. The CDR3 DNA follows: TGTGCCTGGACCGAGACGCAGGGACGGATCTTAGGCTATGGCTACACCTTC. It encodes CAWTETQGRILGYGYTF.

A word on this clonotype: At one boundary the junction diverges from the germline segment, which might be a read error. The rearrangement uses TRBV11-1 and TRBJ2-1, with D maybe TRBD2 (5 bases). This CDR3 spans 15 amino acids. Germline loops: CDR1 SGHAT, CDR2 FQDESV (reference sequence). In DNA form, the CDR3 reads TGTGCCAGCAGCTTAACTACGGCGGGCTACGATGAGCAGTTCTTC. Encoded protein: CASSLTTAGYDEQFF.

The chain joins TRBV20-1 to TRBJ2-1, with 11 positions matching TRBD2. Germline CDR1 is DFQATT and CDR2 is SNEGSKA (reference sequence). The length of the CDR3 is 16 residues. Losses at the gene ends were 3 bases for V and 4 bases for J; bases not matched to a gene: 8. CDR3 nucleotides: TGCAGTGCTAGCAGATCCGGGACTAGCGGATACAATGAGCAGTTCTTC. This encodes CSASRSGTSGYNEQFF.